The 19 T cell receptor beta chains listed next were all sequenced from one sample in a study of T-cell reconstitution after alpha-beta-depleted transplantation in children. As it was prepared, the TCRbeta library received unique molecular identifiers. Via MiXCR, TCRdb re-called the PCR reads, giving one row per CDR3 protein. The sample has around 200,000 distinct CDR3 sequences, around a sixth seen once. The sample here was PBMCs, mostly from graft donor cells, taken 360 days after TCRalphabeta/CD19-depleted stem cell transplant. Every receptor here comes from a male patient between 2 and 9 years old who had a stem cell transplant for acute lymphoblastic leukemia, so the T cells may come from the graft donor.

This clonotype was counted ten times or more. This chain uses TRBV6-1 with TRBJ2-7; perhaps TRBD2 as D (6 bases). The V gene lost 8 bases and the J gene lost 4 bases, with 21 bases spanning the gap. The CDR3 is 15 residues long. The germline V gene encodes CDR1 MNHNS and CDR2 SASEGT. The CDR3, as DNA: TGTGCCAGCCGTCTAGCGTCACAGGAGCCTTACGAGCAGTACTTC. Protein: CASRLASQEPYEQYF.

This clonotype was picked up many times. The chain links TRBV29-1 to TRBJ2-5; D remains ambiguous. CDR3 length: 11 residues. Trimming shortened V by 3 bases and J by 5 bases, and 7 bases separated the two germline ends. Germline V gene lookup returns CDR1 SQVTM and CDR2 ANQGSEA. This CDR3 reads CSVDQWETQYF. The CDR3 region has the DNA TGCAGCGTTGATCAATGGGAGACCCAGTACTTC.

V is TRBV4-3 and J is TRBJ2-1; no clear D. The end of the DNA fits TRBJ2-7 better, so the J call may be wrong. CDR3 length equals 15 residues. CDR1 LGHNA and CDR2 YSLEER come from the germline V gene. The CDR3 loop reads CASSQEARRPGEQYF. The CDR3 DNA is TGCGCCAGCAGCCAAGAAGCGCGGCGTCCGGGTGAGCAGTACTTC.

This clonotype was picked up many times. CDR3 protein: CASSQEGSGGAYEQYF. In DNA form, the CDR3 reads TGTGCCAGCAGCCAAGAGGGCAGCGGGGGGGCCTACGAGCAGTACTTC. This chain joins TRBV3-1 and TRBJ2-7, with 10 bases matching TRBD2. Germline-derived CDR1 and CDR2 are LGHDT and YNNKEL (reference sequence). The CDR3 length is 16 residues. V dropped 0 bases and J dropped 2; count of bases not matched to a gene: 4.

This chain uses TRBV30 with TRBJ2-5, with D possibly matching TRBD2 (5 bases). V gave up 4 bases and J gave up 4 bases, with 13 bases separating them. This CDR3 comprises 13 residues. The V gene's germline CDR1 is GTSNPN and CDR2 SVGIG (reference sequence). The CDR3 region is CAWTRDGGETQYF. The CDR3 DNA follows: TGTGCCTGGACCCGGGATGGTGGAGAGACCCAGTACTTC. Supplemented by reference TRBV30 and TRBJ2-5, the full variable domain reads SQTIHQWPATLVQPVGSPLSLECTVEGTSNPNLYWYRQAAGRGLQLLFYSVGIGQISSEVPQNLSASRPQDRQFILSSKKLLLSDSGFYLCAWTRDGGETQYFGPGTRLLVL.

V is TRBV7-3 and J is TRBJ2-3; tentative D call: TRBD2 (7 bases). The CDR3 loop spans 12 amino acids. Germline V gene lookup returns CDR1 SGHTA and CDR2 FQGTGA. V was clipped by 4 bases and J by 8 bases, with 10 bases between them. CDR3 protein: CASSSRGGTQYF. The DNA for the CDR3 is TGTGCCAGCAGCTCAAGGGGGGGTACGCAGTATTTT.

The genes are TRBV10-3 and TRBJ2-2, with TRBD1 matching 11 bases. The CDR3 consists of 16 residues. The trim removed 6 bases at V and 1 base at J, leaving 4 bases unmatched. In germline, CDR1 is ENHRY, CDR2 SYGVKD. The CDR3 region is CAIRGQGVENTGELFF. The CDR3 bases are TGTGCCATCAGGGGACAGGGGGTCGAGAACACCGGGGAGCTGTTTTTT.

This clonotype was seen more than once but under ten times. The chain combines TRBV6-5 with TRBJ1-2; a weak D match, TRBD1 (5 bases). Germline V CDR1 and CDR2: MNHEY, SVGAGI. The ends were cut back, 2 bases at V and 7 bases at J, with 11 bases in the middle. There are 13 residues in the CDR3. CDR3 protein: CASSYGGAGGYTF. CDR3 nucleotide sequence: TGTGCCAGCAGTTACGGGGGTGCTGGTGGCTACACCTTC.

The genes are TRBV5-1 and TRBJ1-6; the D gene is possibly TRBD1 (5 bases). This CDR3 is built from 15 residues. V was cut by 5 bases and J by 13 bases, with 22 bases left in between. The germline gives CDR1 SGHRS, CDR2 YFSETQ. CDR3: CASRLPGTPNSPLHF. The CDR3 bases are TGCGCCAGCAGGCTTCCCGGGACTCCAAACTCGCCCCTCCACTTT.

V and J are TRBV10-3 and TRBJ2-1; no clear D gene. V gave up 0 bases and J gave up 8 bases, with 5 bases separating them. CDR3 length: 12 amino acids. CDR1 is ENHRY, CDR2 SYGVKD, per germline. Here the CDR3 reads CAISESSYEQFF. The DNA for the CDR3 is TGTGCCATCAGTGAGTCGAGCTATGAGCAGTTCTTC.

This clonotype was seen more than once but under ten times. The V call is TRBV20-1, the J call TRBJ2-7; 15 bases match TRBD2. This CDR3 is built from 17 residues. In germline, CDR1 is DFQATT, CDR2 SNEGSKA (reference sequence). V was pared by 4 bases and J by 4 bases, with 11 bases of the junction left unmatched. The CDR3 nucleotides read TGCAGTGCTAAAGGACTAGCGGGGGGGCCTTCAGTGTACGAGCAGTACTTC. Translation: CSAKGLAGGPSVYEQYF.

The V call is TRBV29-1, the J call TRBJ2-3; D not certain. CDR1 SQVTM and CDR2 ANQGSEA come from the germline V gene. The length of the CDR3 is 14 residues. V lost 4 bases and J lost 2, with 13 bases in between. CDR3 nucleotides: TGCAGCGTTGTGTTTAGGTTCCACACAGATACGCAGTATTTT. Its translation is CSVVFRFHTDTQYF.

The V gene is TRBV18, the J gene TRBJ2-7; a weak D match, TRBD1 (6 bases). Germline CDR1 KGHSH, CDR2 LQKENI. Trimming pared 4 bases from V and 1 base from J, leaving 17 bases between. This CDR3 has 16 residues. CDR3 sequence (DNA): TGTGCCAGCTCACTCGAATACAGGGTTCCTTCCTACGAGCAGTACTTC. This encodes CASSLEYRVPSYEQYF.

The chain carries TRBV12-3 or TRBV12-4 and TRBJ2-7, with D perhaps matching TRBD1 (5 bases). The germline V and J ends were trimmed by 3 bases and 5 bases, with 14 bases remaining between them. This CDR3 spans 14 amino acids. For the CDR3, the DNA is TGTGCCAGCAGTTTTGGCAGGGTGGAGAACGAGCAGTACTTC. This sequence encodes CASSFGRVENEQYF.

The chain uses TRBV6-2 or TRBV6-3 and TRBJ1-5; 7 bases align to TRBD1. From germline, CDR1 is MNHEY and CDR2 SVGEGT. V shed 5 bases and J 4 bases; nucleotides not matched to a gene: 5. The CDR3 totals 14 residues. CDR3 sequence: CASSHDRVNQPQHF. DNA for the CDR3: TGTGCCAGCAGTCACGACAGGGTGAATCAGCCCCAGCATTTT.

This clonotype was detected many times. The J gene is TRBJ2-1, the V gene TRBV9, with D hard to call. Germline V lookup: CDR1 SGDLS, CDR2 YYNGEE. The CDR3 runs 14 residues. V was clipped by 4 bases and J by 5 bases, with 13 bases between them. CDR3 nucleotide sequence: TGTGCCAGCAGCCATGATCCTGGAGACAATGAGCAGTTCTTC. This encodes CASSHDPGDNEQFF.

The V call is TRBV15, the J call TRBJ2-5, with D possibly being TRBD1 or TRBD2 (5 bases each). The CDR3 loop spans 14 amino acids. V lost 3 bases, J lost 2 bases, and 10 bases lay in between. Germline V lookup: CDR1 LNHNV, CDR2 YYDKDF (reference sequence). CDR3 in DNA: TGTGCCACCAGCAGTTGGGACGTACAAGAGACCCAGTACTTC. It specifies CATSSWDVQETQYF.

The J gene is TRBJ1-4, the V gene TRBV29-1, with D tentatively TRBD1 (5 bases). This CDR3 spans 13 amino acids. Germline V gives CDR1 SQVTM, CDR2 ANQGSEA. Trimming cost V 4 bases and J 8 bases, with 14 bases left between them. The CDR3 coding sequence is TGCAGCGTTGCGCAGGGTCCGGGGGAAAAACTGTTTTTT. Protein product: CSVAQGPGEKLFF.

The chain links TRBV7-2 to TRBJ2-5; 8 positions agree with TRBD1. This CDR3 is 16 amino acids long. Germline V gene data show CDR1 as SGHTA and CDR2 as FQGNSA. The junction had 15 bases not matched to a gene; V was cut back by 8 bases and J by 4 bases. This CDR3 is CASLLKTSGGGETQYF. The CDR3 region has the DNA TGTGCCAGCCTACTTAAAACTTCAGGGGGCGGAGAGACCCAGTACTTC.